This T cell receptor beta chain was identified in a study of T cells in Graves' hyperthyroidism and ophthalmopathy. Findings and limits, study-wide: Also found in blood were most expanded thyroid clonotypes above 0.001. For ophthalmopathy, model prediction preceded onset by a median about 6 months.

As regards this clonotype: Its antigen remains unidentified.

Hyperthyroidism, newly diagnosed and lasting under 2 months, affected patients aged 18 to 65. Clinical symptoms, serum thyroxine and TRAb, thyroid ultrasound and orbital computed tomography were used for the diagnoses. This CDR3 comprises 15 residues. Per the germline V gene, CDR1 is SGHRS and CDR2 is YFSETQ. V shed 7 bases, J shed 4 bases, and the junction held 7 bases outside the gene matches. It was RNA transcripts that yielded the amplified TCR beta CDR3 regions. In the first-round RT-PCR of the TCR CDR3, the HTBI primer set was used. In TCRdb, the multiplex PCR reads were re-called with MiXCR into one record per CDR3 protein. Here the sample spans 450,000 to 700,000 distinct CDR3 sequences, around 46% being singletons.

The chain combines TRBV5-1 with TRBJ2-1; 11 bases fit TRBD2. Sequences were obtained from peripheral blood or thyroid tissue (not recorded which). The sequence came from a woman between 18 and 29 years old with Graves' hyperthyroidism. The CDR3 nucleotides read TGCGCCAGCTTCGTGACTAGCGGGACTTACAATGAGCAGTTCTTC. Translation gives CASFVTSGTYNEQFF.